This T cell receptor (beta chain) appears in the sequencing data of a study of CD8 T cells in ankylosing spondylitis. In germline, CDR1 is SGHRS, CDR2 YFSETQ. V was trimmed by 0 bases and J by 0 bases, leaving 8 bases between them. This CDR3 comprises 15 residues. TCRdb called the 5' RACE reads again in MiXCR, with one record for every CDR3 protein. The sample contains 250,000 to 300,000 distinct CDR3 sequences, 15% to 25% of which appear only once. Material: blood, either unsorted or a sorted T cell fraction (not recorded which). This clonotype was obtained from a male donor with ankylosing spondylitis or in good health (not recorded which). The V and J genes are TRBV5-1 and TRBJ2-3, with no clear D. The DNA of the CDR3 is TGCGCCAGCAGCTTGGACTTCTTAAGCACAGATACGCAGTATTTT. Its protein product is CASSLDFLSTDTQYF.